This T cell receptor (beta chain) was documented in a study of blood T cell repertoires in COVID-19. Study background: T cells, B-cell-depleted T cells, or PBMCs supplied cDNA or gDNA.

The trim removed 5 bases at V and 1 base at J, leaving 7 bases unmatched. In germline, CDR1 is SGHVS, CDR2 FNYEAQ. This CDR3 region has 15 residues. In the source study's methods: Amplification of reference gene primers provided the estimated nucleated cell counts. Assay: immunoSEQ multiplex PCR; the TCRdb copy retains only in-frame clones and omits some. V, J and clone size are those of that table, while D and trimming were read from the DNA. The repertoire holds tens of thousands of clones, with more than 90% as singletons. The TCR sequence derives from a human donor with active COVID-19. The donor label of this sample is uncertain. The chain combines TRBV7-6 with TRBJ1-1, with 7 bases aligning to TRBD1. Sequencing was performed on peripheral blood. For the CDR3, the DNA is TGTGCCAGCAGCCCCTGGGGACAGCCGAACACTGAAGCTTTCTTT. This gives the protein CASSPWGQPNTEAFF.